These 15 T cell receptor beta chains originate from one sample sequenced in a study of technical replicates of blood from a few donors. Libraries were prepared by immunoSEQ multiplex PCR; TCRdb keeps only in-frame clonotypes and omits some of them. The data hold fewer than 85,000 clones, with around 94% observed a single time. Source material: T cells isolated from PBMCs. These TCRs come from a human donor in good health.

V gene TRBV19 combines with J gene TRBJ2-1; 9 nucleotides match TRBD2. Germline loops: CDR1 LNHDA, CDR2 SQIVND (reference sequence). The V gene end was trimmed by 7 bases and the J gene end by 10 bases; junction bases not matched to a gene: 11. The CDR3 runs to 14 residues. DNA for the CDR3: TGTGCCAGTAATAGCGGGGGTCTCATTTTCGAGCAGTTCTTC. Amino acid sequence: CASNSGGLIFEQFF.

The gene calls are TRBV5-1 and TRBJ2-3, with 11 bases matching TRBD2. The CDR3 sequence is 15 residues long. Trimming cost V 5 bases and J 5 bases; bases outside gene matches: 7. CDR1 is SGHRS, CDR2 YFSETQ, per germline. CDR3 sequence reads: CASRSTSGRGDTQYF. CDR3 nucleotides: TGCGCCAGCAGGAGTACTAGCGGGAGAGGAGATACGCAGTATTTT.

The chain has TRBV9 and TRBJ2-5, with TRBD1 matching over 10 bases. Per germline, CDR1 SGDLS and CDR2 YYNGEE. V lost 4 bases and J lost 5; bases outside the gene matches: 5. The CDR3 runs 14 residues. The CDR3 coding sequence is TGTGCCAGCAGCCCTAGGACAGGGGGGGAGACCCAGTACTTC. Protein sequence: CASSPRTGGETQYF.

This clone has just a few counts. The J gene is TRBJ1-1, the V gene TRBV30, with TRBD1 as a possible D gene (5 bases). This CDR3 has 11 residues. In germline, CDR1 is GTSNPN, CDR2 SVGIG (reference sequence). Between the trimmed V and J ends, which lost 4 bases and 6 bases, there was a span of 9 bases. The CDR3 nucleotides are TGTGCCTGGATTGGGGGGGCTGAAGCTTTCTTT. It encodes CAWIGGAEAFF.

This chain links TRBV5-6 with TRBJ1-2; TRBD1 aligns across 7 bases. The CDR3 loop spans 14 amino acids. After removal of 5 bases from V and 4 bases from J, the junction contained 8 bases not matched to a gene. CDR1 and CDR2 (germline): SGHDT, YYEEEE. The CDR3 DNA follows: TGTGCCAGCAGGCCCGACAGGGATACCTATGGCTACACCTTC. Amino acids: CASRPDRDTYGYTF.

This chain joins TRBV11-2 and TRBJ2-1, with D hard to call. The V gene lost 5 bases and the J gene lost 7 bases, with 15 bases spanning the gap. Germline lookup yields CDR1 SGHAT and CDR2 FQNNGV. CDR3 length equals 14 residues. The CDR3 nucleotides read TGTGCCAGCAGCACGTATCTAGGATTTAATGAGCAGTTCTTC. Its translation: CASSTYLGFNEQFF. Using reference TRBV11-2 and TRBJ2-1 for the parts outside the CDR3, the full variable domain is EAGVAQSPRYKIIEKRQSVAFWCNPISGHATLYWYQQILGQGPKLLIQFQNNGVVDDSQLPKDRFSAERLKGVDSTLKIQPAKLEDSAVYLCASSTYLGFNEQFFGPGTRLTVL.

V usage is TRBV7-6 and J usage is TRBJ2-7; D gene unclear. The CDR3 spans 14 residues. The germline CDR1 and CDR2 sequences are SGHVS and FNYEAQ. The V gene lost 5 bases and the J gene lost 1 base, with 12 bases spanning the gap. The CDR3 nucleotides read TGTGCCAGCAGCCAATGGTACAAATCCTACGAGCAGTACTTC. Translating it yields CASSQWYKSYEQYF.

In its sample, this clone was seen once. This sequence joins TRBV5-4 and TRBJ2-3; a weak D match, TRBD1 (6 bases). CDR3 length equals 16 residues. V was pared by 5 bases and J by 5 bases, with 21 bases between. From germline, CDR1 is SGHNT and CDR2 YYREEE (reference sequence). CDR3 loop: CASRGHGYRGGDTQYF. The CDR3 DNA is TGTGCCAGCAGAGGTCACGGGTACCGAGGGGGAGATACGCAGTATTTT. Drawing the rest from reference TRBV5-4 and TRBJ2-3, the complete variable domain is ETGVTQSPTHLIKTRGQQVTLRCSSQSGHNTVSWYQQALGQGPQFIFQYYREEENGRGNFPPRFSGLQFPNYSSELNVNALELDDSALYLCASRGHGYRGGDTQYFGPGTRLTVL.

The chain carries TRBV15 and TRBJ2-1; TRBD2 is a possible D gene (6 bases). Trimming stripped 1 base from V and 7 bases from J, with 14 bases between. The germline CDR1 and CDR2 sequences are LNHNV and YYDKDF (reference sequence). This CDR3 has 15 residues. The DNA for the CDR3 is TGTGCCACCAGCAGAGTCGGCGGGAATTCGAATGAGCAGTTCTTC. Amino acid sequence: CATSRVGGNSNEQFF.

Written as DNA, the CDR3 is TGTGCCAGCGGGCTAGCGGGAGAGCACACCGGGGAGCTGTTTTTT. As protein: CASGLAGEHTGELFF. V is TRBV28 and J is TRBJ2-2; 10 positions match TRBD2. CDR1 and CDR2 (germline): MDHEN, SYDVKM. This CDR3 spans 15 amino acids. V dropped 8 bases and J dropped 3; count of bases not matched to a gene: 6.

This clone has a single count. The gene calls are TRBV10-1 and TRBJ1-1; D call uncertain. The CDR3 is 13 amino acids. V was shortened by 5 bases and J by 4 bases, with 11 bases between the two germline ends. Germline V CDR1 and CDR2: WNHNN, SYGVQD (reference sequence). CDR3 in amino acids: CASSPSGSTEAFF. CDR3 in DNA: TGCGCCAGCAGTCCCTCTGGGAGCACTGAAGCTTTCTTT.

The chain combines TRBV4-3 with TRBJ1-1; D uncertain. The CDR3 has 18 amino acids. Trimming removed 0 bases at V and 2 bases at J, with 19 bases between. Germline-derived CDR1 and CDR2 are LGHNA and YSLEER. In DNA, the CDR3 is TGCGCCAGCAGCCAAGATCGGGGAAACAATGGGGAAAACACTGAAGCTTTCTTT. Its translation: CASSQDRGNNGENTEAFF.

This chain joins TRBV27 and TRBJ1-4, with D maybe TRBD1 (5 bases). Germline CDR1 reads MNHEY; CDR2 reads SMNVEV (reference sequence). Trimming took 6 bases from V and 7 from J, leaving 18 bases between them. This CDR3 is 15 amino acids long. The CDR3 sequence: CASRLTGDSLEKLFF. CDR3 in DNA: TGTGCCAGCAGGTTAACAGGCGATAGTCTTGAAAAACTGTTTTTT.

The rearrangement links TRBV6-6 to TRBJ2-5; 10 positions match TRBD2. Germline CDR1 MNHNY, CDR2 SVGAGI (reference sequence). V dropped 6 bases and J dropped 1; count of bases not matched to a gene: 8. This CDR3 has 16 amino acids. The CDR3 coding sequence is TGTGCCAGCAGAAAAAGACTAGCGGGCATCCAAGAGACCCAGTACTTC. Amino acid sequence: CASRKRLAGIQETQYF.

The rearrangement joins TRBV7-4 to TRBJ1-2, with TRBD1 matching 10 bases. The J segment lost 6 bases and the V segment lost 5 bases, leaving 9 bases of the junction unmatched. This CDR3 comprises 15 residues. CDR1 SGHVT and CDR2 SQSDAQ come from the germline V gene. The CDR3 region has the DNA TGTGCCAGCAGCCCAAGACAGGGGGCGTTTAATGGCTACACCTTC. Translation gives CASSPRQGAFNGYTF.